The entry below gives a single T cell receptor beta chain sequence along with its context. What it recognizes is unknown. J lost 8 bases, V lost 2 bases, and 12 bases had no gene match. The CDR3 is made up of 16 amino acids. Germline values: CDR1 MGHRA, CDR2 YSYEKL. This sample was taken from a study of post-analysis software for immune sequencing data. Study-wide background: Recorded subtypes: relapsing-remitting, secondary progressive, progressive-relapsing; some patients unannotated.

Points from the study as a whole: Higher frequency in patients than in controls was seen for roughly five TRBV segments, with TRBV5-6, TRBV5-1 and TRBV20-1 among them. When the samples were clustered directly with F measure, those that had been prepared in the same batch showed strong co-clustering.

Prepared TCR beta cDNA libraries contained unique molecular identifiers. A single record per CDR3 protein comes from TCRdb applying MiXCR to the PCR reads. The sample lists about 560,000 distinct CDR3 sequences; roughly 45% were seen once. The sequence came from a girl between 5 and 17 years old with multiple sclerosis. Sequencing was carried out using blood. The V gene is TRBV4-1, the J gene TRBJ1-2; 9 nucleotides agree with TRBD1. CDR3 bases: TGCGCCAGCAGCCAAAAACCGGGACAGGGAGGGGTCGGCTACACCTTC. Translated: CASSQKPGQGGVGYTF.